This paragraph covers one T cell receptor (beta chain) sequence. The germline V gene has CDR1 SGHDT and CDR2 YYEEEE. The CDR3 covers 14 residues. V was pared by 2 bases and J by 7 bases, with 13 bases between. The RNA input was about 0.5 to 1 ug, and it was reverse transcribed with random hexamers. TCRdb passed the immunoSEQ multiplex PCR reads through MiXCR, listing each CDR3 protein once. The data show about 130,000 distinct CDR3 sequences, around nine tenths seen once. This sample is drawn from a study of CD8 T cells in Susac syndrome. Sequencing input: CD8+ T cells from PBMCs. The rearrangement joins TRBV5-6 to TRBJ2-1; D may match TRBD1 or TRBD2 (6 bases each). The TCR originated in a human donor with multiple sclerosis. CDR3 DNA: TGTGCCAGCAGCTTCCCTGGGGGGCGGAATGAGCAGTTCTTC. Its translation: CASSFPGGRNEQFF.